The sequence of this T cell receptor beta chain was determined in a study of Ad26.COV2.S vaccination and SARS-CoV-2 variants. Study-wide points: Similar non-spike TCR breadth was seen in vaccine and placebo recipients.

Assay: immunoSEQ multiplex PCR; the TCRdb copy retains only in-frame clones and omits some. This sample has some 250,000 clones; roughly 90% occur once, and the top ten carry about 10%. CDR3 size: 16 residues. Germline V gives CDR1 SNHLY, CDR2 FYNNEI. Trimming cost V 7 bases and J 4 bases; bases outside gene matches: 11. As for this clone: Its antigen remains unidentified.

The treatment was: 15 to 20 received Ad26.COV2.S at low or high dose, single or two shots; 5 received placebo; per-sample allocation not given. Repertoires come from day 63 after the first vaccine or placebo injection. V and J are TRBV2 and TRBJ2-2; 8 positions match TRBD2. This TCR derives from a person aged 18 to 65 who received the Ad26.COV2.S COVID-19 vaccine or a placebo. The sequencing used peripheral blood, collected in a trial of Ad26.COV2.S vaccine versus placebo. This chain's CDR3 is CASKPGLEGGTGELFF. The CDR3 region has the DNA TGTGCCAGCAAACCGGGACTAGAGGGGGGCACCGGGGAGCTGTTTTTT.